This TCR beta chain is drawn from a study of CD8 T cells in ankylosing spondylitis. Findings and limits, study-wide: In the blood and synovial fluid of reactive arthritis, some motif variants had been previously reported. Reportedly, matched ankylosing spondylitis synovial fluid was significantly enriched for disease-linked clones. A motif of fewer than ten highly homologous TCR beta variants was seen as apparently characteristic of ankylosing spondylitis blood.

With molecular barcodes, quantitative 5'-RACE was used to make the TCR beta libraries. TCRdb reprocessed the 5' RACE reads via MiXCR and lists one record per CDR3 protein. The sample lists about 250,000 distinct CDR3 sequences; over 30% were seen once. This clonotype was seen a few times. Its specificity is unknown. One junction end does not reproduce the germline sequence, and a read error may be involved. Germline V gives CDR1 SSHAT, CDR2 FNYEAQ (reference sequence). The length of the CDR3 is 14 residues. The sequence came from a male donor with ankylosing spondylitis or in good health (not recorded which). The sequenced sample was blood, either unsorted or a sorted T cell fraction (not recorded which). The chain has TRBV7-7 and TRBJ2-5; no definite D call. The CDR3 region has the DNA TGTGCTAGCAGCTTATCTCACAGCCAAGAGACCCAGTACTTC. This sequence encodes CASSLSHSQETQYF.